These 10 T cell receptor beta chains came from one sample sequenced in a study of T cell repertoires in cytomegalovirus infection. These receptors have no known antigen. A single record per CDR3 protein comes from TCRdb applying MiXCR to the reads. The sample lists 640,000 or so distinct CDR3 sequences, about 30% seen once, with 15% to 20% in the top ten. This specimen was cultured PBMCs, taken from culture after CMV antigen stimulation. Receptors originate from a human donor in good health (CMV status not recorded). Some clones in this sample may be carry-over from other donors' samples.

J is TRBJ2-2 and V is TRBV29-1; D may be TRBD1 (6 bases). Germline V CDR1 and CDR2: SQVTM, ANQGSEA. Trimming shortened V by 7 bases and J by 5 bases, and 11 bases separated the two germline ends. The CDR3 covers 12 residues. CDR3 amino acids: CSAKTGTGELFF. The DNA for the CDR3 is TGCAGCGCCAAGACAGGAACCGGGGAGCTGTTTTTT.

This chain connects TRBV18 to TRBJ2-7; 8 bases align to TRBD1. The CDR3 totals 15 residues. Unmatched junction bases numbered 6, after V lost 3 bases and J lost 2 bases. Germline loops: CDR1 KGHSH, CDR2 LQKENI. CDR3 in amino acids: CASSPWTGITYEQYF. Here the CDR3 DNA reads TGTGCCAGCTCACCCTGGACAGGGATAACCTACGAGCAGTACTTC.

The chain has TRBV7-8 and TRBJ1-5; possible D gene TRBD1, 6 bases. CDR3 length equals 14 residues. Germline loops: CDR1 SGHVS, CDR2 FQNEAQ. V was shortened by 5 bases and J by 10 bases, with 18 bases between the two germline ends. The CDR3 DNA follows: TGTGCCAGCAGCCCAGTCAGGGGAATTTTACCCCAGCATTTT. This encodes CASSPVRGILPQHF.

The rearrangement joins TRBV5-1 to TRBJ2-2, with unresolved D. The ends were cut back, 1 base at V and 3 bases at J, with 7 bases in the middle. Germline V CDR1 and CDR2: SGHRS, YFSETQ. CDR3 length equals 14 residues. The DNA of the CDR3 is TGCGCCAGCAGCTTGCGGGCGGACACCGGGGAGCTGTTTTTT. This sequence encodes CASSLRADTGELFF.

The V gene is TRBV7-9, the J gene TRBJ2-5; TRBD1 matches 7 bases. The germline gives CDR1 SEHNR, CDR2 FQNEAQ (reference sequence). V dropped 5 bases and J dropped 0; count of bases not matched to a gene: 9. The CDR3 runs 16 residues. The CDR3 region is CASSQWDRAYQETQYF. CDR3 DNA sequence: TGTGCCAGCAGCCAGTGGGACAGAGCGTACCAAGAGACCCAGTACTTC.

This rearrangement joins TRBV7-2 to TRBJ1-5; D is perhaps TRBD1 (5 bases). CDR1 and CDR2 (germline): SGHTA, FQGNSA. The CDR3 spans 15 residues. Trimming pared 5 bases from V and 9 bases from J, leaving 20 bases between. The CDR3 region is CASSPGRIGAGPQHF. CDR3 nucleotides: TGTGCCAGCAGCCCCGGGAGGATAGGGGCCGGGCCCCAGCATTTT.

The chain carries TRBV6-1 and TRBJ2-7, with unresolved D. The germline V gene encodes CDR1 MNHNS and CDR2 SASEGT. The CDR3 spans 15 residues. V lost 6 bases, J lost 4 bases, and 19 bases lay in between. The CDR3 DNA reads TGTGCCAGCAGCCTCCCTCGCGCCCCCCCATACGAGCAGTACTTC. Protein: CASSLPRAPPYEQYF.

The V and J genes are TRBV10-3 and TRBJ2-3; no clear D gene. Germline V gene sequence: CDR1 ENHRY, CDR2 SYGVKD. This CDR3 has 13 residues. Trimming removed 4 bases from V and 5 bases from J, with 10 bases in between. CDR3 amino acids: CAISAGRGDTQYF. In DNA, the CDR3 is TGTGCCATCAGTGCCGGTCGAGGAGATACGCAGTATTTT.

This clonotype came up a few times. The gene calls are TRBV6-5 and TRBJ2-5; possibly TRBD2 for D (5 bases). V was shortened by 0 bases and J by 2 bases, with 7 bases between the two germline ends. The CDR3 has 14 residues. Per the germline V gene, CDR1 is MNHEY and CDR2 is SVGAGI. CDR3 in DNA: TGTGCCAGCAGTTACTCAAGGAGGCAAGAGACCCAGTACTTC. This translates into CASSYSRRQETQYF.

This chain joins TRBV12-3 or TRBV12-4 and TRBJ2-7, with D possibly TRBD1 on 6 matching bases. V dropped 6 bases and J dropped 3 bases, with 9 bases sitting between them. The CDR3 extends over 12 amino acids. CDR3 sequence reads: CASRRQDYEQYF. The CDR3 region has the DNA TGTGCCAGCAGGAGACAGGACTACGAGCAGTACTTC.